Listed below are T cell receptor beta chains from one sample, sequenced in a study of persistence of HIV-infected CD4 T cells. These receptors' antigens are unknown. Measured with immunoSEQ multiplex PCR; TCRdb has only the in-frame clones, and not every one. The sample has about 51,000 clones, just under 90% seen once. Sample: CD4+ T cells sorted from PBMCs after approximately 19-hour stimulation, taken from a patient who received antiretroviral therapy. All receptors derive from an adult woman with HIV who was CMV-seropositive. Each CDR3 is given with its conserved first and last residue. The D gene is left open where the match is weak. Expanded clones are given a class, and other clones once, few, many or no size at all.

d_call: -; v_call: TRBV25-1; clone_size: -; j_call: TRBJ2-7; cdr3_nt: TGTGCCAGCAGTGTGGCTACCTACGAGCAGTACTTC; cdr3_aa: CASSVATYEQYF
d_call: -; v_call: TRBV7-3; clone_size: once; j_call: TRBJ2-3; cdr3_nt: TGTGCCAGCAGCTTTGGGTCAGATACGCAGTATTTT; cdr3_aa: CASSFGSDTQYF
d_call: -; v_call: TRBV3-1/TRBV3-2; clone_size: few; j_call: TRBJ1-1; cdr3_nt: TGTGCCAGCAGCCAAAGGGGAGGGCCTGAAGCTTTCTTT; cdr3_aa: CASSQRGGPEAFF
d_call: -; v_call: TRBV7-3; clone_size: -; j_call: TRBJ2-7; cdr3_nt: TGTGCCAGCAGCCCCGGGGCCGGCGAGCAGTACTTC; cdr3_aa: CASSPGAGEQYF
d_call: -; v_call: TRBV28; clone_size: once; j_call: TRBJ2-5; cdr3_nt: TGTGCCAGCAGTTCAGGGGGGGTAGCGCAAGAGACCCAGTACTTC; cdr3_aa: CASSSGGVAQETQYF
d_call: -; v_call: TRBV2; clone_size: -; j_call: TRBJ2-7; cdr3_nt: TGTGCCAGCAGCGCCTCCTACGAGCAGTACTTC; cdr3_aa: CASSASYEQYF
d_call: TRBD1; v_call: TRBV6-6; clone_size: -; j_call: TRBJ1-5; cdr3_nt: TGTGCCAGCAGTCCCCCGACAGGGAGCAATCAGCCCCAGCATTTT; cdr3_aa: CASSPPTGSNQPQHF
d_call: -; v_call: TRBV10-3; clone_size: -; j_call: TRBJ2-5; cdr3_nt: TGTGCCATCAGTGGCGGTCGGGGGGCCGGTGAGACCCAGTACTTC; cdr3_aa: CAISGGRGAGETQYF
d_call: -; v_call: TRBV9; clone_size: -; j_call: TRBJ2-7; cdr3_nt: TGTGCCAGCAGCGTAGAGCATGAGGGGGCCTACGAGCAGTACTTC; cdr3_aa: CASSVEHEGAYEQYF
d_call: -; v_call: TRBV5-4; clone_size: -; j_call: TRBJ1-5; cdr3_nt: TGTGCCAGCAGCTTGGGGGAAAATCAGCCCCAGCATTTT; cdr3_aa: CASSLGENQPQHF
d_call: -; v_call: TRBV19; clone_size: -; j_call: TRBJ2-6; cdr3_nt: TGTGCCAGTAGTAAGATCTCTGGGGCCAACGTCCTGACTTTC; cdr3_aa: CASSKISGANVLTF
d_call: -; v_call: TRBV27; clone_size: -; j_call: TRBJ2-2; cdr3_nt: TGTGCCAGCAGTTCACCCGGGACCCCTCAGAACACCGGGGAGCTGTTTTTT; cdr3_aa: CASSSPGTPQNTGELFF
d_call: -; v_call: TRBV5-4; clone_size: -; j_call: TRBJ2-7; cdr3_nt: TGTGCCAGCAGCTTAACAGGCGAGCAGTACTTC; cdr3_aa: CASSLTGEQYF
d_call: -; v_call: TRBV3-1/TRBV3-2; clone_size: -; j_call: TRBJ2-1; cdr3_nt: TGTGCCAGCAGCCAAGAACGGTCTTTCGGCAATGAGCAGTTCTTC; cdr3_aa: CASSQERSFGNEQFF
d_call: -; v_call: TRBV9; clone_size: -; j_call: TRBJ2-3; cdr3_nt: TGTGCCAGCAGCAGAGGCGGACTCGGCACAGATACGCAGTATTTT; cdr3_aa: CASSRGGLGTDTQYF
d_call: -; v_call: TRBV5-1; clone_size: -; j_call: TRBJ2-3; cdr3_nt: TGCGCCAGCAGCTTGGCCGGGTCTGATACGCAGTATTTT; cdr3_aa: CASSLAGSDTQYF
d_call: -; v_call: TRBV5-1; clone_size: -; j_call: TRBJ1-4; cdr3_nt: TGCGCCAGCAGCTTGGAGGGGGCTAATGAAAAACTGTTTTTT; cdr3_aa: CASSLEGANEKLFF
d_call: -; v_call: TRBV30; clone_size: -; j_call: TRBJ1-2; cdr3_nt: TGTGCCTGGACAGCAGGATCCTATGGCTACACCTTC; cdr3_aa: CAWTAGSYGYTF
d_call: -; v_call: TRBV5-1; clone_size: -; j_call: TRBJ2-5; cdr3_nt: TGCGCCAGCGCCCCACAGGGTGCCGGAGAGACCCAGTACTTC; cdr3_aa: CASAPQGAGETQYF
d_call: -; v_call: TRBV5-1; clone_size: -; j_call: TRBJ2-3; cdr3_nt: TGCGCCAGCAGCTTGTTACGACCGGACACAGATACGCAGTATTTT; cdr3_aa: CASSLLRPDTDTQYF
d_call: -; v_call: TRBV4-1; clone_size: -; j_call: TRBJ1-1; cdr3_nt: TGCGCCAGCAGCCAAGTTGGGGACACAAAAGGCGCTTTCTTT; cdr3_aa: CASSQVGDTKGAFF
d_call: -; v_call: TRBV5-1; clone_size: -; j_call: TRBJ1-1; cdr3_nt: TGCGCCAGCAGCTCGCAAGGTGGTAACACTGAAGCTTTCTTT; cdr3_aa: CASSSQGGNTEAFF
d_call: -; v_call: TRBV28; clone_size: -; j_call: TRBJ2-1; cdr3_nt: TGTGCCACTCAAACTGGGGAGCAGTTCTTC; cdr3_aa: CATQTGEQFF
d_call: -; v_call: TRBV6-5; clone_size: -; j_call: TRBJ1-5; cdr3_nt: TGTGCCAGCAGGAAAACAGAATCCAGCAATCAGCCCCAGCATTTT; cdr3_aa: CASRKTESSNQPQHF
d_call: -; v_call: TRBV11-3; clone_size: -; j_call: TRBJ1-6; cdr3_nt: TGTGCCAGCAGCCCAGAGGTACGAAATTCACCCCTCCACTTT; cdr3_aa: CASSPEVRNSPLHF
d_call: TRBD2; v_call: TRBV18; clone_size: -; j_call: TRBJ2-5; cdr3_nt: TGTGCCAGCTCACCCTCGGGACTAGCGGTAGAGACCCAGTACTTC; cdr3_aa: CASSPSGLAVETQYF
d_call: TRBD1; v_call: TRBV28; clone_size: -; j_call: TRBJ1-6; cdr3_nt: TGTGCCAGCAGTTTATCCCCGACAGGGGCTAATTCACCCCTCCACTTT; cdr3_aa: CASSLSPTGANSPLHF
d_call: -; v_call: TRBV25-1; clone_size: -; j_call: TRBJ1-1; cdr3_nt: TGTGCCAGCAGGGAGGGGGGCACTGAAGCTTTCTTT; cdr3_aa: CASREGGTEAFF
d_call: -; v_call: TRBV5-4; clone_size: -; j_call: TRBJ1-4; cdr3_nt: TGTGCCAGCAGCTTGGCGGGCGGGAACCGCGAAAAACTGTTTTTT; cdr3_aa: CASSLAGGNREKLFF